These 22 T cell receptor beta chains were all obtained from the same sample, sequenced in a study of cytomegalovirus exposure and HLA in healthy donors. PCR was performed using 60 Vbeta and 13 Jbeta primers. The repertoire was sequenced with immunoSEQ multiplex PCR; TCRdb's copy has only in-frame clones and lacks some. The sample includes about 150,000 clones, approximately 74% of them seen just once. The specimen was PBMCs. The source of these receptors is a man under 40 in good health and CMV-seronegative.

The V and J genes are TRBV28 and TRBJ1-2; D unclear. V was cut by 5 bases and J by 3 bases, with 16 bases left in between. CDR1 and CDR2 from the germline V gene are MDHEN and SYDVKM. The CDR3 sequence is 15 residues long. This CDR3 is CASSRVGVGYYGYTF. The DNA for the CDR3 is TGTGCCAGCAGTCGGGTCGGGGTGGGCTACTATGGCTACACCTTC.

The chain is built from TRBV5-1 and TRBJ2-6, with a possible D match to TRBD1 (6 bases). Germline-derived CDR1 and CDR2 are SGHRS and YFSETQ. The CDR3 length is 15 residues. V was cut by 8 bases and J by 0 bases, with 12 bases left in between. The CDR3 loop is CASKGGSSGANVLTF. In DNA, the CDR3 is TGCGCCAGTAAAGGGGGTTCCTCTGGGGCCAACGTCCTGACTTTC.

This chain links TRBV4-3 with TRBJ1-5; no clear D. The CDR3 has 14 amino acids. Germline CDR1 reads LGHNA; CDR2 reads YSLEER. V shed 2 bases and J shed 3 bases, with 8 bases lying between them. This CDR3 reads CASSQSGVNQPQHF. As DNA, the CDR3 is TGCGCCAGCAGCCAATCTGGAGTCAATCAGCCCCAGCATTTT.

This chain joins TRBV5-6 and TRBJ2-5; D possibly corresponds to TRBD2 (6 bases). This CDR3 has 16 residues. CDR1 is SGHDT and CDR2 is YYEEEE in the germline V gene. V was clipped by 4 bases and J by 1 base, with 17 bases between them. This chain's CDR3 is CASSATLRGSQETQYF. The CDR3 DNA sequence: TGTGCCAGCAGCGCGACCCTGCGGGGTAGCCAAGAGACCCAGTACTTC. Filled out from reference TRBV5-6 and TRBJ2-5, the complete variable domain reads DAGVTQSPTHLIKTRGQQVTLRCSPKSGHDTVSWYQQALGQGPQFIFQYYEEEERQRGNFPDRFSGHQFPNYSSELNVNALLLGDSALYLCASSATLRGSQETQYFGPGTRLLVL.

The sample holds a few counts of this clone. This chain connects TRBV23-1 to TRBJ1-1; D unresolved. TRBV23-1 is an ORF, and what it does is uncertain. This CDR3 comprises 11 residues. The ends were cut back, 2 bases at V and 9 bases at J, with 7 bases in the middle. CDR3 in DNA: TGCGCCAGCAGTCAACCCCCCAAAGCTTTCTTT. Translation gives CASSQPPKAFF.

The chain has TRBV29-1 and TRBJ1-2, with TRBD1 as a possible D gene (5 bases). Germline CDR1 reads SQVTM; CDR2 reads ANQGSEA. V was shortened by 4 bases and J by 6 bases, with 15 bases between the two germline ends. The CDR3 contains 13 residues. CDR3 in amino acids: CSVGRGPLDGYTF. CDR3 nucleotides: TGCAGCGTTGGGAGGGGCCCTTTGGATGGCTACACCTTC.

The CDR3 is CASSPVGRSEAFF. CDR3 sequence (DNA): TGTGCCAGCAGCCCCGTCGGTCGGAGTGAAGCTTTCTTT. The chain is built from TRBV7-9 and TRBJ1-1; D is uncertain. Trimming removed 5 bases from V and 7 bases from J, with 14 bases in between. The CDR3 is made up of 13 amino acids. Germline V gives CDR1 SEHNR, CDR2 FQNEAQ (reference sequence).

The rearrangement uses TRBV5-8 and TRBJ2-5; tentatively, D is TRBD2 (6 bases). This CDR3 spans 14 amino acids. V dropped 3 bases and J dropped 1 base, with 10 bases sitting between them. Germline loops: CDR1 SGHTS, CDR2 YDEGEE. For the CDR3, the DNA is TGTGCCAGCAGCTGGGCGGGGACCCAAGAGACCCAGTACTTC. Residues: CASSWAGTQETQYF.

The rearrangement joins TRBV5-1 to TRBJ2-1, with 10 positions matching TRBD1. Trimming removed 3 bases from V and 5 bases from J; junction bases left unmatched: 5. Germline lookup yields CDR1 SGHRS and CDR2 YFSETQ. The CDR3 spans 15 residues. CDR3 sequence: CASSSAGTGDNEQFF. The CDR3 DNA sequence: TGCGCCAGCAGCTCAGCCGGGACAGGGGACAATGAGCAGTTCTTC.

V is TRBV25-1 and J is TRBJ1-1; unclear D gene. Per the germline V gene, CDR1 is MGHDK and CDR2 is SYGVNS. V shed 5 bases and J shed 3 bases, with 13 bases lying between them. The CDR3 sequence is 14 residues long. Here the CDR3 reads CASSPYGVDTEAFF. The CDR3 nucleotides are TGTGCCAGCAGTCCGTACGGGGTCGACACTGAAGCTTTCTTT.

V gene TRBV19 combines with J gene TRBJ1-1; D is undetermined. Germline CDR1 LNHDA, CDR2 SQIVND (reference sequence). V lost 5 bases to trimming and J lost 4 bases, with 8 bases between them. This CDR3 has 12 residues. In nucleotides, the CDR3 is TGTGCCAGTAGTGCAGGTCCCACTGAAGCTTTCTTT. Its translation: CASSAGPTEAFF. The full variable domain, rest sourced from reference TRBV19 and TRBJ1-1, is DGGITQSPKYLFRKEGQNVTLSCEQNLNHDAMYWYRQDPGQGLRLIYYSQIVNDFQKGDIAEGYSVSREKKESFPLTVTSAQKNPTAFYLCASSAGPTEAFFGQGTRLTVV.

The V and J genes are TRBV2 and TRBJ2-3, with 9 bases identical to TRBD1. From germline, CDR1 is SNHLY and CDR2 FYNNEI. V was clipped by 7 bases and J by 6 bases; unmatched bases: 11. This CDR3 region has 15 residues. The CDR3 sequence: CASTGTGLRADTQYF. The CDR3 nucleotides read TGTGCCAGCACCGGGACAGGGTTACGGGCGGATACGCAGTATTTT.

This clone has only a few counts. The V call is TRBV6-6, the J call TRBJ1-2, with 9 bases fitting TRBD1. The CDR3 runs to 14 residues. Per germline, CDR1 MNHNY and CDR2 SVGAGI (reference sequence). After removal of 2 bases from V and 10 bases from J, the junction contained 8 bases not matched to a gene. This CDR3 reads CASSYPRQGESYTF. Written as DNA, the CDR3 is TGTGCCAGCAGTTACCCCCGACAGGGGGAGTCCTACACCTTC.

The chain combines TRBV21-1 with TRBJ2-7; TRBD2, the table's D call, was not compared with the DNA. TRBV21-1 is marked as a pseudogene. This CDR3 is 15 amino acids long. CDR3 sequence reads: CASSIPSRSSYEQYF. In nucleotides, the CDR3 is TGTGCCAGCAGCATCCCCTCAAGGAGCTCCTACGAGCAGTACTTC.

The V gene is TRBV27, the J gene TRBJ1-2, with 7 bases identical to TRBD1. The length of the CDR3 is 15 residues. The germline gives CDR1 MNHEY, CDR2 SMNVEV (reference sequence). Trimming cost V 8 bases and J 4 bases; bases outside gene matches: 13. In nucleotides, the CDR3 is TGTGCCAGCGGACAAACGACAGGGTGGGCCTATGGCTACACCTTC. It translates to CASGQTTGWAYGYTF.

This chain connects TRBV5-1 to TRBJ1-1; D perhaps matches TRBD1 (5 bases). This CDR3 is 14 amino acids long. V was trimmed by 4 bases and J by 1 base, leaving 11 bases between them. In germline, CDR1 is SGHRS, CDR2 YFSETQ. The DNA of the CDR3 is TGCGCCAGCAGCCCCAGGGCCGGGAACACTGAAGCTTTCTTT. The encoded protein is CASSPRAGNTEAFF.

This clone was seen more than once but under ten times. V usage is TRBV2 and J usage is TRBJ1-4; 7 bases match TRBD1. CDR3 length: 15 residues. The ends lost 5 bases at V and 0 bases at J; junction bases unmatched: 3. From germline, CDR1 is SNHLY and CDR2 FYNNEI. Written as DNA, the CDR3 is TGTGCCAGCAGTTACAGGGGAGCAACTAATGAAAAACTGTTTTTT. Translating gives CASSYRGATNEKLFF.

The gene calls are TRBV28 and TRBJ1-5; perhaps TRBD1 as D (6 bases). Germline assignment: CDR1 MDHEN and CDR2 SYDVKM. Deletions cut 5 bases from V and 7 bases from J, with 18 bases between. The CDR3 has 15 residues. CDR3 sequence (DNA): TGTGCCAGCAGTGTGGCTGGCAGGGGATCCCAGCCCCAGCATTTT. This gives the protein CASSVAGRGSQPQHF.

This clone came up a few times. The chain uses TRBV6-1 and TRBJ2-2; D unresolved. CDR3 length: 13 residues. V was shortened by 5 bases and J by 5 bases, with 9 bases between the two germline ends. The V gene's germline CDR1 is MNHNS and CDR2 SASEGT. As DNA, the CDR3 is TGTGCCAGCAGTTATGCGAGGACCGGGGAGCTGTTTTTT. Protein product: CASSYARTGELFF.

The chain joins TRBV18 to TRBJ2-2; 9 bases fit TRBD2. The junction had 0 bases not matched to a gene; V was cut back by 3 bases and J by 1 base. This CDR3 region has 15 residues. The germline V gene has CDR1 KGHSH and CDR2 LQKENI. This CDR3 reads CASSPTSGNTGELFF. In DNA form, the CDR3 reads TGTGCCAGCTCACCGACTAGCGGGAACACCGGGGAGCTGTTTTTT.

V is TRBV6-6 and J is TRBJ1-4, with a tentative D call TRBD1 (6 bases). Germline assignment: CDR1 MNHNY and CDR2 SVGAGI (reference sequence). V lost 0 bases to trimming and J lost 5 bases, with 10 bases between them. The CDR3 consists of 15 residues. CDR3 loop: CASSYSAGANEKLFF. The CDR3 DNA follows: TGTGCCAGCAGTTACTCGGCAGGGGCAAATGAAAAACTGTTTTTT.

The chain is built from TRBV5-6 and TRBJ2-7, with D perhaps TRBD2 (6 bases). The CDR3 consists of 15 residues. Deletions cut 0 bases from V and 6 bases from J, with 16 bases between. CDR1 is SGHDT, CDR2 YYEEEE, per germline. CDR3 bases: TGTGCCAGCAGCTTGGGCGGCGGAGGGGCCCTCGAGCAGTACTTC. Residues: CASSLGGGGALEQYF.